What follows describes a single T cell receptor beta chain. This clone was counted a few times. The specificity of this receptor is unknown. No base quality values were provided; no much bigger clone lies one nucleotide off. CDR1 SGHRS and CDR2 YFSETQ are derived from the germline V gene. V is clipped by 0 bases and J by 6 bases, and the sequence between their germline boundaries is 6 bases long. CDR3 length: 13 amino acids, cysteine to phenylalanine. Only the CDR3 part of the read is kept: 39 bases, read in frame from the first base. Collaborating institutions collected whole blood in K2EDTA tubes following their own protocols. For TCRbeta analysis, collaborators shipped samples in one of three forms: frozen whole blood, isolated PBMCs, or DNA extracted from either of those sample types. This entry belongs to a study of blood T cell repertoires in COVID-19 (dated by TCRdb to the early 2020s). A note on the overall study: Samples from collaborators originated in the United States, Italy and Spain and spanned both the acute and convalescent phases of COVID-19. The material from the prospective study consisted of cDNA or gDNA derived from T cells, B-cell-depleted T cells, or PBMCs. Subjects who had been exposed to COVID-19, were actively infected with it, or had recovered from it provided the deeply sampled blood TCRbeta repertoires that made up the dataset. The repertoires were released in a freely available public database meant as a resource for research on the immune response to SARS-CoV-2. Samples were obtained from the ongoing ImmuneRACE study (first 160 participants) and from about 1,300 subjects provided by 6 global collaborators. The sample metadata nearly always contained a de-identified subject ID, COVID-19 status, age in years and sex. Where available, HLA class I and class II types were taken from metadata supplied by the sample provider and were not determined by assay-based typing. Broader findings and caveats from the paper: The quantity of clinical and demographic metadata differed by source and by participant and was supplied without curation.

TCRbeta CDR3 regions were amplified from genomic DNA by means of the immunoSEQ Assay, a bias-controlled multiplex PCR. Concerning the study's data processing: The number of nucleated cells in each sample was estimated by amplification of reference gene primers within the assay. Sequence reads were collapsed and filtered to measure the absolute abundance of every unique TCRbeta CDR3 rearrangement. Productive Simpson clonality was computed per sample as the square root of Simpson's diversity index over productive rearrangements. The table comes from immuneACCESS by way of TCRdb, which keeps in-frame sequences with V and J called. Part of the clones is missing from these tables; in studies checked, under half for an unresolved V gene and the rest for unknown reasons. V, J and clone size reflect that table, while D and trimming were determined from the DNA. Recorded for this sample are about 120,000 clones; around 78% of them occurred a single time. The ten largest clones capture 2% to 2.5% of the sample.

The rearranged segments are TRBV5-1 and TRBJ2-2; TRBD1 is possibly the D segment (6 matching bases). This receptor was identified in a man between 65 and 85 years old with acute or convalescent COVID-19. Sequences were obtained from peripheral blood. The bases read TGCGCCAGCAGCTTGGACAGGGCCGGGGAGCTGTTTTTT. Translated, this gives CASSLDRAGELFF.